These 4 T cell receptor beta chains were sequenced from one sample in a study of CD8 T cells in Susac syndrome. It was with random hexamers that about 0.45 to 1 ug RNA was reverse transcribed. One entry per CDR3 protein results from TCRdb running MiXCR on the immunoSEQ multiplex PCR reads. The data contain roughly 110,000 distinct CDR3 sequences, 85% to 95% of them singletons. Sequenced input: CD8+ T cells from PBMCs. Every receptor here comes from a human donor in good health.

J is TRBJ2-1 and V is TRBV6-2 or TRBV6-3, with a weak D call TRBD2 (6 bases). Germline CDR1 MNHEY, CDR2 SVGEGT. The length of the CDR3 is 14 residues. V lost 2 bases and J lost 5, with 10 bases in between. The chain's CDR3 is CASSYGGNNNEQFF. CDR3 nucleotides: TGTGCCAGCAGTTACGGCGGGAATAACAATGAGCAGTTCTTC.

The chain combines TRBV12-5 with TRBJ1-2, with 9 bases identical to TRBD1. The V segment lost 7 bases and the J segment 6 bases; nucleotides outside the gene matches: 18. The CDR3 has 17 residues. Germline-derived CDR1 and CDR2 are LGHNT and FRNRAP. CDR3: CASALKTESGTGHGYTF. CDR3 nucleotides: TGTGCTAGTGCCCTAAAAACGGAATCAGGGACAGGGCATGGCTACACCTTC.

The chain joins TRBV5-4 to TRBJ2-3; the D is unclear. The V gene's germline CDR1 is SGHNT and CDR2 YYREEE (reference sequence). V lost 5 bases to trimming and J lost 2 bases, with 12 bases between them. The CDR3 loop spans 14 amino acids. This CDR3 reads CASSPPASTDTQYF. CDR3 nucleotides: TGTGCCAGCAGTCCACCGGCATCCACAGATACGCAGTATTTT.

This clonotype was detected only once. The V and J genes are TRBV29-1 and TRBJ2-1; TRBD2 agrees at 12 bases. Germline V CDR1 and CDR2: SQVTM, ANQGSEA. Germline trimming cut 7 bases from V and 7 bases from J; bases unmatched to any gene: 8. The CDR3 is 14 residues long. The CDR3 here is CSGRTSGEMNEQFF. Here the CDR3 DNA reads TGCAGCGGCCGGACTAGCGGGGAAATGAATGAGCAGTTCTTC.